Listed below are T cell receptor beta chains from one sample, sequenced in a study of spatial heterogeneity in lung cancer. TCRdb redid the calling of the 5' RACE reads with MiXCR, one entry per CDR3 protein. In the table there are some 21,000 distinct CDR3 sequences, roughly 4.5% of which are singletons. The material sequenced was PBMCs, taken at surgery. These receptors were collected from a male donor with early-stage non-small cell lung cancer. Each CDR3 is given with its conserved first and last residue. A D gene is named only where the DNA matches it firmly. Clone size is not always given. Where it is, it says once, few, many or a class for expanded clones.

D gene: NA; clone size: many; J gene: TRBJ2-3; V gene: TRBV25-1; CDR3 protein: CASSDSRSRTDTQYF; CDR3 DNA: TGTGCCAGCAGTGATTCCCGGAGTAGGACAGATACGCAGTATTTT
D gene: NA; clone size: many; J gene: TRBJ1-1; V gene: TRBV12-3/TRBV12-4; CDR3 protein: CASSRPAVNTEAFF; CDR3 DNA: TGTGCCAGCAGCCGGCCCGCGGTGAACACTGAAGCTTTCTTT
D gene: NA; clone size: many; J gene: TRBJ2-5; V gene: TRBV30; CDR3 protein: CAWSVLQQETQYF; CDR3 DNA: TGTGCCTGGAGTGTTTTACAGCAAGAGACCCAGTACTTC
D gene: NA; clone size: many; J gene: TRBJ2-5; V gene: TRBV7-6; CDR3 protein: CASSRLTMQETQYF; CDR3 DNA: TGTGCCAGCAGCCGATTGACTATGCAAGAGACCCAGTACTTC
D gene: NA; clone size: medium-sized; J gene: TRBJ2-5; V gene: TRBV12-3/TRBV12-4; CDR3 protein: CASSFPGKETQYF; CDR3 DNA: TGTGCCAGCAGTTTCCCAGGGAAAGAGACCCAGTACTTC
D gene: TRBD1; clone size: many; J gene: TRBJ1-1; V gene: TRBV2; CDR3 protein: CASEGGRFVNTEAFF; CDR3 DNA: TGTGCCAGCGAAGGGGGCCGATTTGTGAACACTGAAGCTTTCTTT
D gene: NA; clone size: many; J gene: TRBJ2-3; V gene: TRBV7-9; CDR3 protein: CASSFGSADTQYF; CDR3 DNA: TGTGCCAGCAGCTTTGGTAGTGCAGATACGCAGTATTTT
D gene: NA; clone size: many; J gene: TRBJ2-1; V gene: TRBV11-2; CDR3 protein: CASSLEPFGHNEQFF; CDR3 DNA: TGTGCCAGCAGCTTGGAGCCATTTGGCCACAATGAGCAGTTCTTC
D gene: TRBD1; clone size: NA; J gene: TRBJ2-7; V gene: TRBV20-1; CDR3 protein: CSATIPGQRSYEQYF; CDR3 DNA: TGCAGTGCAACAATTCCGGGACAGCGCTCCTACGAGCAGTACTTC
D gene: NA; clone size: few; J gene: TRBJ2-1; V gene: TRBV12-3/TRBV12-4; CDR3 protein: CASSLARQLSKQFF; CDR3 DNA: TGTGCCAGCAGTTTAGCCAGACAGCTCAGCAAGCAGTTCTTC
D gene: TRBD1; clone size: many; J gene: TRBJ1-6; V gene: TRBV7-9; CDR3 protein: CASSSTRDRTFYNSPLHF; CDR3 DNA: TGTGCCAGCAGCTCCACCAGGGACAGAACTTTTTATAATTCACCCCTCCACTTT
D gene: NA; clone size: many; J gene: TRBJ2-7; V gene: TRBV6-5; CDR3 protein: CASTPDGSYEQYF; CDR3 DNA: TGTGCCAGCACCCCGGACGGCTCCTACGAGCAGTACTTC
D gene: TRBD2; clone size: many; J gene: TRBJ2-2; V gene: TRBV2; CDR3 protein: CASKAAGEKTGELFF; CDR3 DNA: TGTGCCAGCAAGGCAGCGGGGGAAAAAACCGGGGAGCTGTTTTTT
D gene: NA; clone size: few; J gene: TRBJ2-1; V gene: TRBV27; CDR3 protein: CASSPGGPYNEQFF; CDR3 DNA: TGTGCCAGCAGTCCCGGGGGCCCCTACAATGAGCAGTTCTTC
D gene: TRBD2; clone size: many; J gene: TRBJ2-1; V gene: TRBV6-4; CDR3 protein: CASSDSGGGFDEQFF; CDR3 DNA: TGTGCCAGCAGTGACTCTGGCGGGGGGTTTGATGAGCAGTTCTTC
D gene: NA; clone size: many; J gene: TRBJ2-4; V gene: TRBV6-5; CDR3 protein: CASSLQSGGAKNIQYF; CDR3 DNA: TGTGCCAGCAGTTTACAGAGCGGAGGGGCCAAAAACATTCAGTACTTC
D gene: NA; clone size: many; J gene: TRBJ2-3; V gene: TRBV27; CDR3 protein: CASSLTSGGAADTQYF; CDR3 DNA: TGTGCCAGCAGCCTCACCTCAGGGGGGGCGGCAGATACGCAGTATTTT
D gene: NA; clone size: NA; J gene: TRBJ1-2; V gene: TRBV5-5; CDR3 protein: CASSLGRIYGYTF; CDR3 DNA: TGTGCCAGCAGCTTGGGACGGATCTATGGCTACACCTTC
D gene: TRBD1; clone size: many; J gene: TRBJ2-1; V gene: TRBV20-1; CDR3 protein: CSASRDRRNEQFF; CDR3 DNA: TGCAGTGCTAGTAGGGACAGACGGAATGAGCAGTTCTTC
D gene: TRBD1; clone size: many; J gene: TRBJ2-2; V gene: TRBV12-3/TRBV12-4; CDR3 protein: CASGRDRGLPGELFF; CDR3 DNA: TGTGCCAGCGGCCGGGACAGGGGGCTACCCGGGGAGCTGTTTTTT
D gene: NA; clone size: many; J gene: TRBJ1-3; V gene: TRBV7-9; CDR3 protein: CASAIPSGNTIYF; CDR3 DNA: TGTGCCAGCGCGATTCCCTCTGGAAACACCATATATTTT
D gene: NA; clone size: many; J gene: TRBJ1-3; V gene: TRBV7-2; CDR3 protein: CASSGDSFADTIYF; CDR3 DNA: TGTGCCAGCAGCGGCGACAGTTTTGCGGACACCATATATTTT
D gene: TRBD1; clone size: many; J gene: TRBJ1-1; V gene: TRBV7-9; CDR3 protein: CASSPTGGYDRTEAFF; CDR3 DNA: TGTGCCAGCAGTCCGACAGGGGGCTATGATCGCACTGAAGCTTTCTTT
D gene: TRBD1; clone size: many; J gene: TRBJ2-7; V gene: TRBV28; CDR3 protein: CASSSSGQGAFYEQYF; CDR3 DNA: TGTGCCAGCAGTTCATCGGGACAGGGGGCATTCTACGAGCAGTACTTC
D gene: TRBD2; clone size: medium-sized; J gene: TRBJ2-5; V gene: TRBV11-2; CDR3 protein: CASSLSRSSGGQETQYF; CDR3 DNA: TGTGCCAGCAGCTTGTCTCGTTCTAGCGGGGGTCAAGAGACCCAGTACTTC
D gene: TRBD1; clone size: many; J gene: TRBJ2-7; V gene: TRBV5-1; CDR3 protein: CASSLTNTDRGQYEQYF; CDR3 DNA: TGCGCCAGCAGCTTGACCAACACCGACAGGGGGCAATACGAGCAGTACTTC
D gene: NA; clone size: many; J gene: TRBJ2-5; V gene: TRBV7-9; CDR3 protein: CASSFPGDIQETQYF; CDR3 DNA: TGTGCCAGCAGCTTTCCGGGAGATATCCAAGAGACCCAGTACTTC
D gene: NA; clone size: few; J gene: TRBJ2-5; V gene: TRBV4-2; CDR3 protein: CASSQTQALGETQYF; CDR3 DNA: TGTGCCAGCAGCCAGACACAGGCTTTGGGGGAGACCCAGTACTTC
D gene: TRBD1; clone size: many; J gene: TRBJ1-5; V gene: TRBV19; CDR3 protein: CASSAGQYSNQPQHF; CDR3 DNA: TGTGCCAGTAGCGCGGGACAGTATAGCAATCAGCCCCAGCATTTT
D gene: NA; clone size: many; J gene: TRBJ1-5; V gene: TRBV6-6; CDR3 protein: CASRTGQYNQPQHF; CDR3 DNA: TGTGCCAGCAGGACAGGCCAGTACAATCAGCCCCAGCATTTT
D gene: NA; clone size: many; J gene: TRBJ1-1; V gene: TRBV10-3; CDR3 protein: CAIREQISMNTEAFF; CDR3 DNA: TGTGCCATCAGAGAACAGATTTCAATGAACACTGAAGCTTTCTTT
D gene: TRBD2; clone size: few; J gene: TRBJ2-3; V gene: TRBV7-2; CDR3 protein: CASSLRTSGRETQYF; CDR3 DNA: TGTGCCAGCAGCTTACGGACTAGCGGGAGGGAAACGCAGTATTTT
D gene: NA; clone size: NA; J gene: TRBJ1-4; V gene: TRBV15; CDR3 protein: CATSRDLRGTPEKLFF; CDR3 DNA: TGTGCCACCAGCAGAGATTTGAGGGGGACGCCGGAAAAACTGTTTTTT
D gene: TRBD2; clone size: few; J gene: TRBJ2-3; V gene: TRBV12-3/TRBV12-4; CDR3 protein: CASSSLAVGTDTQYF; CDR3 DNA: TGTGCCAGCAGTTCTCTAGCGGTGGGCACAGATACGCAGTATTTT
D gene: TRBD1; clone size: once; J gene: TRBJ1-5; V gene: TRBV19; CDR3 protein: CTSSDRGGYSNQPQHF; CDR3 DNA: TGTACCAGTTCGGACAGGGGGGGCTATAGCAATCAGCCCCAGCATTTT
D gene: NA; clone size: many; J gene: TRBJ2-1; V gene: TRBV6-5; CDR3 protein: CASRRYNEQFF; CDR3 DNA: TGTGCCAGCAGGCGTTACAATGAGCAGTTCTTC
D gene: NA; clone size: many; J gene: TRBJ2-2; V gene: TRBV18; CDR3 protein: CASSPLWTANTGELFF; CDR3 DNA: TGTGCCAGCTCACCCCTTTGGACGGCGAACACCGGGGAGCTGTTTTTT
D gene: NA; clone size: NA; J gene: TRBJ2-7; V gene: TRBV7-6; CDR3 protein: CASSLPGRLNEQYF; CDR3 DNA: TGTGCCAGCAGCTTACCGGGACGGCTTAACGAGCAGTACTTC
D gene: NA; clone size: many; J gene: TRBJ2-1; V gene: TRBV7-9; CDR3 protein: CASSSDRSGGQFF; CDR3 DNA: TGTGCCAGCAGCTCGGACAGGTCGGGAGGGCAGTTCTTC
D gene: NA; clone size: many; J gene: TRBJ2-2; V gene: TRBV12-3/TRBV12-4; CDR3 protein: CASSINAGGTGELFF; CDR3 DNA: TGTGCCAGCAGTATTAATGCAGGTGGCACCGGGGAGCTGTTTTTT
D gene: TRBD1; clone size: NA; J gene: TRBJ1-2; V gene: TRBV2; CDR3 protein: CASYTPRGQSNGYTF; CDR3 DNA: TGTGCCAGTTACACCCCCAGGGGGCAATCTAATGGCTACACCTTC
D gene: TRBD1; clone size: many; J gene: TRBJ1-2; V gene: TRBV5-1; CDR3 protein: CASSPDRGVYGYTF; CDR3 DNA: TGCGCCAGCAGCCCGGACAGGGGAGTCTATGGCTACACCTTC
D gene: NA; clone size: few; J gene: TRBJ2-1; V gene: TRBV11-2; CDR3 protein: CASSLEGTVTGGQFF; CDR3 DNA: TGTGCCAGCAGCTTAGAAGGGACGGTAACTGGGGGGCAGTTCTTC
D gene: TRBD1; clone size: many; J gene: TRBJ2-1; V gene: TRBV4-3; CDR3 protein: CASSQERTGGYNEQFF; CDR3 DNA: TGCGCCAGCAGCCAAGAGAGGACAGGGGGATACAATGAGCAGTTCTTC
D gene: NA; clone size: many; J gene: TRBJ2-3; V gene: TRBV19; CDR3 protein: CASSRGTATDTQYF; CDR3 DNA: TGTGCCAGCTCGAGGGGCACGGCCACAGATACGCAGTATTTT
D gene: NA; clone size: many; J gene: TRBJ1-2; V gene: TRBV4-2; CDR3 protein: CASSQDTGGPYGYTF; CDR3 DNA: TGTGCCAGCAGCCAAGATACAGGAGGGCCATATGGCTACACCTTC
D gene: NA; clone size: NA; J gene: TRBJ1-2; V gene: TRBV7-8; CDR3 protein: CASSVTGLSYGYTF; CDR3 DNA: TGTGCCAGCAGCGTAACAGGGTTAAGCTATGGCTACACCTTC
D gene: NA; clone size: few; J gene: TRBJ1-4; V gene: TRBV12-3/TRBV12-4; CDR3 protein: CASSLRGGTNEKLFF; CDR3 DNA: TGTGCCAGCAGCCTCCGGGGGGGCACTAATGAAAAACTGTTTTTT
D gene: TRBD2; clone size: many; J gene: TRBJ2-7; V gene: TRBV7-9; CDR3 protein: CASSLTSGSYEQYF; CDR3 DNA: TGTGCCAGCAGCTTGACTAGCGGGTCATACGAGCAGTACTTC
D gene: NA; clone size: medium-sized; J gene: TRBJ2-5; V gene: TRBV6-2/TRBV6-3; CDR3 protein: CASSPEETQYF; CDR3 DNA: TGTGCCAGCAGCCCAGAAGAGACCCAGTACTTC
D gene: TRBD2; clone size: many; J gene: TRBJ2-1; V gene: TRBV20-1; CDR3 protein: CSARDQSLRGLASITEQFF; CDR3 DNA: TGCAGTGCTAGAGATCAAAGTTTGCGGGGACTAGCTTCCATCACTGAGCAGTTCTTC
D gene: TRBD1; clone size: many; J gene: TRBJ1-6; V gene: TRBV18; CDR3 protein: CASSPTGQPGNSPLHF; CDR3 DNA: TGTGCCAGCTCACCGACGGGACAGCCAGGGAATTCACCCCTCCACTTT
D gene: NA; clone size: many; J gene: TRBJ2-4; V gene: TRBV9; CDR3 protein: CASSVQAGLAKNIQYF; CDR3 DNA: TGTGCCAGCAGCGTACAAGCGGGCCTAGCCAAAAACATTCAGTACTTC